A selection of T cell receptor beta chains follows, all from one sample in a study of cytomegalovirus exposure and HLA in healthy donors. Profiling relied on immunoSEQ multiplex PCR, and the TCRdb table lists in-frame clones only, not all of them. Across approximately 170,000 clones, the top ten clones capture approximately 0.8% of the sample. Sequences were obtained from PBMCs. These receptor sequences come from a young woman in good health and CMV-seropositive. The CDR3 runs from the conserved cysteine through the conserved F or W.

J,V,CDR3
TRBJ1-2,TRBV5-5,CASSLGGLGGYGYTF
TRBJ2-1,TRBV15,CATSRDTGTSAHNEQFF
TRBJ1-4,TRBV5-1,CASSLGRGTEATNEKLFF
TRBJ2-5,TRBV6-1,CASSRDSPGSYDF
TRBJ1-2,TRBV5-1,CASRGREGYGYTF
TRBJ2-5,TRBV19,CASRPGHGETQYF
TRBJ2-3,TRBV6-4,CASSDPHSSDTQYF
TRBJ2-3,TRBV5-6,CASSSVPAGGWTDTQYF
TRBJ1-2,TRBV5-1,CASSLDGGRDYGYTF
TRBJ2-7,TRBV4-2,CASSQDWRGGLDEQYF
TRBJ2-3,TRBV6-1,CASSPRDRSTDTQYF
TRBJ1-1,TRBV11-2,CASSPGQNTEAFF
TRBJ1-2,TRBV6-6,CASLASGGGYGYTF
TRBJ1-1,TRBV14,CASSPLGGDSNTEAFF
TRBJ1-1,TRBV11-2,CASSLIGWGRSAFF
TRBJ2-5,TRBV5-1,CASSLGTAQETQYF
TRBJ1-5,TRBV5-6,CASSLWTGGELLRVGPQHF
TRBJ1-5,TRBV19,CASRVKDRGGRQPQHF
TRBJ1-1,TRBV6-6,CASRGRGNTEAFF
TRBJ2-3,TRBV9,CASSSWGQDTQYF
TRBJ2-7,TRBV7-2,CASSVRVDRNLYEQYF
TRBJ1-2,TRBV4-1,CASSPLGTGTYGYTF
TRBJ1-1,TRBV18,CASSNDRGLTEAFF
TRBJ1-4,TRBV5-1,CASSLDSLNEKLFF
TRBJ1-2,TRBV6-5,CASSYRDSWGYGYTF
TRBJ1-2,TRBV7-9,CASSSSGTGGSYGYTF
TRBJ1-1,TRBV4-1,CASSQETGKAFF
TRBJ2-1,TRBV11-2,CASSRGKEQFF